What follows is one TCR beta chain and its context. TCRdb itself ran the RT-PCR reads through MiXCR, one entry per CDR3 protein. This repertoire shows roughly 180,000 distinct CDR3 sequences, about 40% found once; its top ten account for approximately 30%. Germline loops: CDR1 MNHEY, CDR2 SVGAGI. J gave up 3 bases and V 2 bases, and 3 bases lay outside the gene matches. This CDR3 comprises 15 residues. The sample is drawn from a study of patients and donors after allogeneic stem cell transplantation. Sequencing used blood, either unsorted or a sorted T cell fraction (not recorded which). The TCR was taken from a human donor who was either an allogeneic HSCT recipient or a stem cell or donor lymphocyte infusion donor (not recorded which). It is not recorded whose cells these are; they may come from a transplant donor. J is TRBJ2-7 and V is TRBV6-5, with 11 bases fitting TRBD2. The CDR3 reads CASSYTGLAGYEQYF. CDR3 nucleotides: TGTGCCAGCAGTTACACCGGACTAGCGGGCTACGAGCAGTACTTC.